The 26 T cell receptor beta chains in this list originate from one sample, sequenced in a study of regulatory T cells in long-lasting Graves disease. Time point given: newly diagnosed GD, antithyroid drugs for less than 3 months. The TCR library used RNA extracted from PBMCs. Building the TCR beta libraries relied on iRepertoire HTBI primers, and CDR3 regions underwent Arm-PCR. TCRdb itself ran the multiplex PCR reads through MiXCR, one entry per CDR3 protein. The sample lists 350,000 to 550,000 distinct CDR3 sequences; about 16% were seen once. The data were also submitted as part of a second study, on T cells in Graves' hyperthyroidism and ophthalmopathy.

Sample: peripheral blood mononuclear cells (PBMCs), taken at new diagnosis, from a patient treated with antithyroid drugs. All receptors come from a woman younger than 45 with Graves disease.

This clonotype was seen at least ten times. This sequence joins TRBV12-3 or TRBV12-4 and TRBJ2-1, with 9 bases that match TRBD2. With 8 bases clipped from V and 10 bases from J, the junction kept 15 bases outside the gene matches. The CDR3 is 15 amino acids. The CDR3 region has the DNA TGTGCCAGCGTCCCCCCCCTAGCGGGATTGGGAGAGCAGTTCTTC. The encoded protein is CASVPPLAGLGEQFF.

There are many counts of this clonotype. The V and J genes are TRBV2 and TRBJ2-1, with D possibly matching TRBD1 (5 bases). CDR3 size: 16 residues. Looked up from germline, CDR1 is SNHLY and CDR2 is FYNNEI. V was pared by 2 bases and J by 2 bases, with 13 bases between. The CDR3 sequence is CASSESDSPPYNEQFF. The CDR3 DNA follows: TGTGCCAGCAGTGAAAGTGACAGCCCTCCCTACAATGAGCAGTTCTTC.

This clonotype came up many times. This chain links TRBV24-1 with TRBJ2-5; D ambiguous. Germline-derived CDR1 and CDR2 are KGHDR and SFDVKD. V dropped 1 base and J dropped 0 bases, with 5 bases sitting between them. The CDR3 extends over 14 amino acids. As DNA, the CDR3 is TGTGCCACCAGTGATTTAGGTAACCAAGAGACCCAGTACTTC. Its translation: CATSDLGNQETQYF.

The CDR3: CASSIDGGNTEAFF. The DNA for the CDR3 is TGTGCCAGTAGTATAGATGGGGGGAACACTGAAGCTTTCTTT. This rearrangement joins TRBV19 to TRBJ1-1; D may be TRBD1 (5 bases). Germline V gene lookup returns CDR1 LNHDA and CDR2 SQIVND (reference sequence). Trimming left V 0 bases short and J 1 base short, with 6 bases between. The CDR3 has 14 residues.

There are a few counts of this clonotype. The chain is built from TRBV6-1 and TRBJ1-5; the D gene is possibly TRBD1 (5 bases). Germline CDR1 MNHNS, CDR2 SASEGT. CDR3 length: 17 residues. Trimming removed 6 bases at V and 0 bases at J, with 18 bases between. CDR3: CASRSAQGLYSNQPQHF. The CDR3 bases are TGTGCCAGCAGGTCCGCCCAGGGCCTATATAGCAATCAGCCCCAGCATTTT.

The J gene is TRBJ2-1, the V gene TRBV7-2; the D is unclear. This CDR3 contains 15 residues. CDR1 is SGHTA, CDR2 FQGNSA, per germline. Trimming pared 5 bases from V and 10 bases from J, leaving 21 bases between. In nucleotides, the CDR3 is TGTGCCAGCAGCCCGGCGCCGAACAGCTATCGCGAGCAGTTCTTC. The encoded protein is CASSPAPNSYREQFF.

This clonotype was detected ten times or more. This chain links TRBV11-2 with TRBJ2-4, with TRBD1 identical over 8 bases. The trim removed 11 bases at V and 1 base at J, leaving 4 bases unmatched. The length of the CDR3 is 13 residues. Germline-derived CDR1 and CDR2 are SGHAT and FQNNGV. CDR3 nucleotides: TGTGCCGCGACAGGGGAGGCCAAAAACATTCAGTACTTC. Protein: CAATGEAKNIQYF.

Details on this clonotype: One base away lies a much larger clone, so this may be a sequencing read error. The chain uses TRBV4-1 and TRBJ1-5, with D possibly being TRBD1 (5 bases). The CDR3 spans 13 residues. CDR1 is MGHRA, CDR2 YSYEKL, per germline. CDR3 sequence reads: CASSQGGVQPRHF. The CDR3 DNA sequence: TGCGCCAGCAGCCAAGGAGGGGTTCAGCCCCGGCATTTT.

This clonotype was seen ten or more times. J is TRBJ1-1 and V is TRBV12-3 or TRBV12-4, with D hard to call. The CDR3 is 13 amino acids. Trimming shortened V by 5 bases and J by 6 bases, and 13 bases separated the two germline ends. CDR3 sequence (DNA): TGTGCCAGCAGTGGGCGAATATACCCTGAAGCTTTCTTT. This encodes CASSGRIYPEAFF.

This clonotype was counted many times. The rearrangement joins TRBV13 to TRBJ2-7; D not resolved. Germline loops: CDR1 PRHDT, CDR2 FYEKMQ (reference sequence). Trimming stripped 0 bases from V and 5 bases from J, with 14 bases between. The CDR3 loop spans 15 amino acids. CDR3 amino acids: CASSLGGDAGHEQYF. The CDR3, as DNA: TGTGCCAGCAGCTTAGGTGGAGACGCAGGCCACGAGCAGTACTTC.

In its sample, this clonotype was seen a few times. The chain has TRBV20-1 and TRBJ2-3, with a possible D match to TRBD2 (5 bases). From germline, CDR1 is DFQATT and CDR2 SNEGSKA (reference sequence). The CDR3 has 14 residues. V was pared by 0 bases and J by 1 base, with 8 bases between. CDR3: CSARDSRGTDTQYF. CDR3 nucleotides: TGCAGTGCTAGAGACTCGCGGGGCACAGATACGCAGTATTTT.

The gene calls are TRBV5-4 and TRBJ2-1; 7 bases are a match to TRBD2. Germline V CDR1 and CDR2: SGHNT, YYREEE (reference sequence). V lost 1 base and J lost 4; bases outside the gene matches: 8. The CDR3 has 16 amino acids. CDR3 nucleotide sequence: TGTGCCAGCAGCTTGTCCTCGCGGGAGATATACAATGAGCAGTTCTTC. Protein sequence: CASSLSSREIYNEQFF.

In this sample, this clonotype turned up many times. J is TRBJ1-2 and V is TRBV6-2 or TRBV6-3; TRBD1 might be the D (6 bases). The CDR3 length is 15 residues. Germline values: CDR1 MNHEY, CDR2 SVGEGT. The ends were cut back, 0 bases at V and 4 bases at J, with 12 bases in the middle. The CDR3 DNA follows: TGTGCCAGCAGTTACTCGCCAGGGGTGGCCTATGGCTACACCTTC. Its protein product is CASSYSPGVAYGYTF.

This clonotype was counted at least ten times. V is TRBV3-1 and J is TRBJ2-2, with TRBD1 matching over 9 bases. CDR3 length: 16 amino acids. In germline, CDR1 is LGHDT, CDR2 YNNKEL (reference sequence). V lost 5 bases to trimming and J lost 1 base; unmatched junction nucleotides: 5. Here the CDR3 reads CASSFRTGVNTGELFF. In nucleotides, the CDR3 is TGTGCCAGCAGCTTCCGGACAGGGGTGAACACCGGGGAGCTGTTTTTT. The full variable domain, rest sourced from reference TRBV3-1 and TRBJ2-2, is DTAVSQTPKYLVTQMGNDKSIKCEQNLGHDTMYWYKQDSKKFLKIMFSYNNKELIINETVPNRFSPKSPDKAHLNLHINSLELGDSAVYFCASSFRTGVNTGELFFGEGSRLTVL.

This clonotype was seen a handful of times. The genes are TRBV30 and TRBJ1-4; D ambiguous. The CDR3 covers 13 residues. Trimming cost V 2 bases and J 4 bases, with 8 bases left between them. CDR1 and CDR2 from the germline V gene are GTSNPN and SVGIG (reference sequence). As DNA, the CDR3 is TGTGCCTGGAGTTCAGGACTTAATGAAAAACTGTTTTTT. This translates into CAWSSGLNEKLFF. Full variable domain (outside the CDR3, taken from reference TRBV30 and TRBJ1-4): SQTIHQWPATLVQPVGSPLSLECTVEGTSNPNLYWYRQAAGRGLQLLFYSVGIGQISSEVPQNLSASRPQDRQFILSSKKLLLSDSGFYLCAWSSGLNEKLFFGSGTQLSVL.

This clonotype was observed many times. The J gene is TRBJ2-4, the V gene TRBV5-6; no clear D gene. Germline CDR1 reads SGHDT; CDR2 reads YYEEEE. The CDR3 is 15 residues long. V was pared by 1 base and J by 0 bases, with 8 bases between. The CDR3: CASSLNPLAKNIQYF. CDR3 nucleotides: TGTGCCAGCAGCTTGAACCCGTTAGCCAAAAACATTCAGTACTTC.

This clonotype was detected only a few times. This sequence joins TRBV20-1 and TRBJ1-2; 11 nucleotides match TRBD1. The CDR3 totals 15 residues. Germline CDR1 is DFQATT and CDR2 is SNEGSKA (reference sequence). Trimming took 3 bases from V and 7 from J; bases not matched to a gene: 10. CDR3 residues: CSASYIGTGGFGYTF. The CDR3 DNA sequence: TGCAGTGCTAGCTATATTGGGACAGGGGGTTTTGGCTACACCTTC.

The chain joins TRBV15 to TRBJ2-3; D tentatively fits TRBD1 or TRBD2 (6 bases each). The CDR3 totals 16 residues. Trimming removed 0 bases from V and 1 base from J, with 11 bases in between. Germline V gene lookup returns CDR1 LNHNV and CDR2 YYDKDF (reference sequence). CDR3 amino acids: CATSRDMGGGTDTQYF. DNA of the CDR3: TGTGCCACCAGCAGAGATATGGGGGGCGGCACAGATACGCAGTATTTT. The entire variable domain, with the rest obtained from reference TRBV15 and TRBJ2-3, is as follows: DAMVIQNPRYQVTQFGKPVTLSCSQTLNHNVMYWYQQKSSQAPKLLFHYYDKDFNNEADTPDNFQSRRPNTSFCFLDIRSPGLGDTAMYLCATSRDMGGGTDTQYFGPGTRLTVL.

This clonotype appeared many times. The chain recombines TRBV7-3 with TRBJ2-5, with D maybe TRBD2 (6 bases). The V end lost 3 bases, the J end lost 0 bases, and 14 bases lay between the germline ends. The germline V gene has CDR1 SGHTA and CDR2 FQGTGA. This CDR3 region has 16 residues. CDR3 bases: TGTGCCAGCAGCTTGAACGGGGGAACATACCAAGAGACCCAGTACTTC. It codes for CASSLNGGTYQETQYF. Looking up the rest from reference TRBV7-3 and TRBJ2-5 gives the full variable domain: GAGVSQTPSNKVTEKGKYVELRCDPISGHTALYWYRQSLGQGPEFLIYFQGTGAADDSGLPNDRFFAVRPEGSVSTLKIQRTERGDSAVYLCASSLNGGTYQETQYFGPGTRLLVL.

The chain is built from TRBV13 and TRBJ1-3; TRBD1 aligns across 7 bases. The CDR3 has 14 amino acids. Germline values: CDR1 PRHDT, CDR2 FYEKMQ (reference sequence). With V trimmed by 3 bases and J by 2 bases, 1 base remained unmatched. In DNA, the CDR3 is TGTGCCAGCAGCTTCGACAGGGCTGGAAACACCATATATTTT. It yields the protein CASSFDRAGNTIYF.

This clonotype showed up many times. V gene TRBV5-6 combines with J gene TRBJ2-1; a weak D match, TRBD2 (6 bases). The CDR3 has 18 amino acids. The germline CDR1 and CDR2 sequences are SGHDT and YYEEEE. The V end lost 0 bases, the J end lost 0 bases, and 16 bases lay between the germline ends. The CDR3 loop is CASSLAKKGRSSYNEQFF. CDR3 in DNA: TGTGCCAGCAGCTTGGCCAAAAAGGGGAGGAGCTCCTACAATGAGCAGTTCTTC.

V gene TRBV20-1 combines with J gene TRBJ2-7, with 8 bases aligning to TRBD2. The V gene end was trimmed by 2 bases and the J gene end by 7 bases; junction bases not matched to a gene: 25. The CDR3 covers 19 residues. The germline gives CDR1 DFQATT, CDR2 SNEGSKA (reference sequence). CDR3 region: CSARNRLREGEGPRREQYF. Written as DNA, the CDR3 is TGCAGTGCTAGAAATAGGCTTCGGGAGGGGGAGGGCCCGCGAAGGGAGCAGTACTTC.

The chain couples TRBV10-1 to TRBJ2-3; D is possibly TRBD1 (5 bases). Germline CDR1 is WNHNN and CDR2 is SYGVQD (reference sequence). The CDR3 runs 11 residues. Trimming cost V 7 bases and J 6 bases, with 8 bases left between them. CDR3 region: CASMKGDTQYF. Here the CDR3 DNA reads TGCGCCAGCATGAAGGGGGATACGCAGTATTTT.

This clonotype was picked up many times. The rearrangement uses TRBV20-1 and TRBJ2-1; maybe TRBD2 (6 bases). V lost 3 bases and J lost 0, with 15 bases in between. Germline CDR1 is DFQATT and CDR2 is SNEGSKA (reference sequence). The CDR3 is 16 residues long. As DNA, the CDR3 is TGCAGTGCTAGGGCGAAGTTAGCGGACTCCTACAATGAGCAGTTCTTC. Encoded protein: CSARAKLADSYNEQFF.

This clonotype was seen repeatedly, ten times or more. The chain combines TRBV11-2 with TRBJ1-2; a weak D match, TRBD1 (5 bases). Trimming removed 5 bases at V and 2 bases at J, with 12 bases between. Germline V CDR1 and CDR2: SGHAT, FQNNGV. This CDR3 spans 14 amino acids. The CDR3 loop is CASSARVENYGYTF. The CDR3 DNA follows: TGTGCCAGCAGCGCCAGGGTTGAGAACTATGGCTACACCTTC.

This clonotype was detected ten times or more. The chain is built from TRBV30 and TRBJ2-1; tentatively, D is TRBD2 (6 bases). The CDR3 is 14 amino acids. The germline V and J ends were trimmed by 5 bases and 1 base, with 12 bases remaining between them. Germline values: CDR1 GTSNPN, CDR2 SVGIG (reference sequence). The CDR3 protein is CAWVRAGSYNEQFF. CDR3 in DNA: TGTGCCTGGGTTCGGGCGGGGTCCTACAATGAGCAGTTCTTC. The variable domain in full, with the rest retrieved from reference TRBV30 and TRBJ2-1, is SQTIHQWPATLVQPVGSPLSLECTVEGTSNPNLYWYRQAAGRGLQLLFYSVGIGQISSEVPQNLSASRPQDRQFILSSKKLLLSDSGFYLCAWVRAGSYNEQFFGPGTRLTVL.